These 10 T cell receptor beta chains share one sample of origin, sequenced in a study of cytomegalovirus exposure and HLA in healthy donors. The PCR contained 60 Vbeta and 13 Jbeta primers. Clones were read by immunoSEQ multiplex PCR, and TCRdb kept only the in-frame ones, dropping some. The profile shows 55,000 to 70,000 clones, around three quarters of them singletons. The sequencing input was PBMCs. Source of these receptors: a man aged 18 to 29 in good health and CMV-seropositive.

The genes are TRBV6-5 and TRBJ1-2; 9 nucleotides match TRBD1. The germline V gene encodes CDR1 MNHEY and CDR2 SVGAGI. The CDR3 extends over 13 amino acids. Germline trimming cut 6 bases from V and 7 bases from J; bases unmatched to any gene: 6. The CDR3 DNA reads as TGTGCCAGCAGCTCGGGACAGGGAATTGGCTACACCTTC. It encodes CASSSGQGIGYTF.

V is TRBV4-1 and J is TRBJ2-1, with TRBD2 matching 8 bases. J was trimmed by 4 bases and V by 1 base; bases with no gene match: 6. The CDR3 has 16 residues. The V gene's germline CDR1 is MGHRA and CDR2 YSYEKL. CDR3 in amino acids: CASSQGGVAGYNEQFF. CDR3 coding DNA: TGCGCCAGCAGCCAAGGAGGAGTAGCGGGGTACAATGAGCAGTTCTTC.

CDR3 sequence reads: CASSLRVSGANVLTF. In DNA form, the CDR3 reads TGTGCCAGCAGTTTGAGGGTATCCGGGGCCAACGTCCTGACTTTC. J is TRBJ2-6 and V is TRBV6-5; TRBD2 might be the D (5 bases). This CDR3 spans 15 amino acids. V lost 4 bases to trimming and J lost 4 bases, with 11 bases between them. Germline V lookup: CDR1 MNHEY, CDR2 SVGAGI.

The chain couples TRBV5-1 to TRBJ2-1, with TRBD2 as a possible D gene (6 bases). This CDR3 spans 16 amino acids. Germline CDR1 SGHRS, CDR2 YFSETQ. V was trimmed by 5 bases and J by 3 bases, leaving 18 bases between them. CDR3 bases: TGCGCCAGCAGTGCGGAGGGGAGCGGAGTCTACAATGAGCAGTTCTTC. It yields the protein CASSAEGSGVYNEQFF.

The V and J genes are TRBV10-3 and TRBJ2-7, with 11 bases fitting TRBD2. The CDR3 has 14 residues. Germline CDR1 ENHRY, CDR2 SYGVKD. Trimming took 10 bases from V and 3 from J; bases not matched to a gene: 8. CDR3 loop: CATGGTSGLYEQYV. The CDR3 DNA sequence: TGTGCCACCGGCGGGACTAGCGGACTCTACGAGCAGTACGTC.

The chain couples TRBV7-6 to TRBJ2-7; a weak D match, TRBD1 (5 bases). V was pared by 5 bases and J by 3 bases, with 14 bases between. Germline lookup yields CDR1 SGHVS and CDR2 FNYEAQ. The length of the CDR3 is 14 residues. CDR3 amino acids: CASSPRVDGYEQYF. The CDR3 nucleotides read TGTGCCAGCAGCCCCAGGGTTGACGGCTACGAGCAGTACTTC.

The chain links TRBV6-5 to TRBJ1-1; weak D call: TRBD1 (6 bases). The V and J ends lost 6 bases and 1 base respectively, with 12 bases between them. CDR1 MNHEY and CDR2 SVGAGI come from the germline V gene. The CDR3 has 14 residues. The CDR3 nucleotides read TGTGCCAGCAGCCCAGGACAGTGGAACACTGAAGCTTTCTTT. Translation: CASSPGQWNTEAFF.

In nucleotides, the CDR3 is TGCGCCAGCAGTCCGTCTGGGGCCAACGTCCTGACTTTC. The encoded protein is CASSPSGANVLTF. The J gene is TRBJ2-6, the V gene TRBV10-1; D not certain. CDR3 length equals 13 residues. Trimming removed 5 bases from V and 1 base from J, with 3 bases in between. The germline CDR1 and CDR2 sequences are WNHNN and SYGVQD (reference sequence).

As regards this clone: A junction boundary mismatches the germline segment, possibly from a read error. This chain's CDR3 is CASSHGGRAHF. CDR3 in DNA: TGTGCCAGCAGCCACGGGGGGAGGGCGCACTTC. This chain links TRBV6-5 with TRBJ2-7, with 7 bases fitting TRBD2. CDR1 is MNHEY and CDR2 is SVGAGI in the germline V gene. The CDR3 is 11 amino acids.

The rearrangement uses TRBV10-3 and TRBJ1-4, with TRBD1 matching 8 bases. The CDR3 is 14 residues long. The ends lost 4 bases at V and 8 bases at J; junction bases unmatched: 6. Germline lookup yields CDR1 ENHRY and CDR2 SYGVKD. The CDR3 reads CAISATGGDEKLFF. For the CDR3, the DNA is TGTGCCATCAGTGCAACAGGGGGAGACGAAAAACTGTTTTTT.